Sequencing of this T cell receptor (beta chain) was carried out in a study of shared clonotypes between healthy human individuals. Naive CD8 cells lacked CD45RO and underwent positive selection for CCR7, leaving out terminally differentiated effector memory CD45RA+ cells. Recent vaccinations or acute infections were absent in the healthy HIV-negative adult donors. Data came from immunoSEQ multiplex PCR; TCRdb stores just in-frame clones and leaves some out. The sample shows about 2 million clones, about 95% of them seen only once. This CDR3 is 16 amino acids long. After removal of 2 bases from V and 7 bases from J, the junction contained 11 bases not matched to a gene. The germline CDR1 and CDR2 sequences are WSHSY and SAAADI.

The chain links TRBV10-2 to TRBJ2-1; 7 bases match TRBD2. Sequencing input: naive CD8+ T cells sorted from blood. This TCR derives from a man younger than 35 in good health. For the CDR3, the DNA is TGCGCCAGCAGTGAGCTTCGGGGGACTACCTTAAATGAGCAGTTCTTC. Translated: CASSELRGTTLNEQFF.